The clone carrying this TCR beta chain was observed many times. Its antigen is currently unknown. Trimming stripped 2 bases from V and 4 bases from J, with 6 bases between. The CDR3 has 13 residues. CDR1 is MNHEY and CDR2 is SMNVEV in the germline V gene (reference sequence). The data stem from a study of blood T cells in healthy people across ages. Whole-study findings and limits: TCR beta diversity per million T cells fell roughly linearly with age. Diversity was higher, and naive CD4+ cells more numerous, in long-lived donors than in aged donors.

Alongside a J-beta primer mix, a sample-barcoded 5' primer served in a second PCR lasting roughly 6 to 12 cycles. Every cDNA molecule bore a tag from a template-switch adaptor containing 12 random nucleotides. One entry per CDR3 protein, called by TCRdb with MiXCR from the 5' RACE reads. Of some 710,000 distinct CDR3 sequences listed, 22% are singletons. The receptor was derived from a man aged 65 to 79 in good health. This chain uses TRBV27 with TRBJ2-1; D remains unclear. The sequenced sample was blood. The CDR3: CASSLEPYNEQFF. CDR3 bases: TGTGCCAGCAGTTTAGAACCTTACAATGAGCAGTTCTTC.